The 24 T cell receptor beta chains below were found in one sample sequenced in a study of patients and donors after allogeneic stem cell transplantation. TCRdb re-derived calls from the RT-PCR reads in MiXCR, one entry per CDR3 protein. The sample records some 960,000 distinct CDR3 sequences, approximately 19% being singletons. Sequencing was performed on blood, either unsorted or a sorted T cell fraction (not recorded which). Receptors originate from a human donor who was either an allogeneic HSCT recipient or a stem cell or donor lymphocyte infusion donor (not recorded which). It is not recorded whose cells these are; they may come from a transplant donor.

The V and J genes are TRBV5-1 and TRBJ2-4, with 8 bases matching TRBD2. This CDR3 comprises 16 residues. Germline V gene sequence: CDR1 SGHRS, CDR2 YFSETQ. With 0 bases clipped from V and 4 bases from J, the junction kept 6 bases outside the gene matches. The CDR3 is CASSLVLAGGKNIQYF. The CDR3 DNA reads as TGCGCCAGCAGCTTGGTGCTCGCGGGAGGAAAAAACATTCAGTACTTC.

This clonotype was seen a few times. The chain has TRBV5-1 and TRBJ2-7, with 10 bases lining up with TRBD1. The CDR3 sequence is 15 residues long. Unmatched junction bases numbered 5, after V lost 0 bases and J lost 5 bases. Germline lookup yields CDR1 SGHRS and CDR2 YFSETQ. The CDR3: CASSLEGQGPDEQYF. Here the CDR3 DNA reads TGCGCCAGCAGCTTGGAGGGACAGGGGCCCGACGAGCAGTACTTC.

This clonotype was seen a handful of times. The V gene is TRBV6-5, the J gene TRBJ2-1; unclear D gene. There are 15 residues in the CDR3. V lost 4 bases and J lost 4, with 14 bases in between. Germline V gene data show CDR1 as MNHEY and CDR2 as SVGAGI. In nucleotides, the CDR3 is TGTGCCAGCAGTTTCCGGAGCGTAGGTTACAATGAGCAGTTCTTC. Its translation is CASSFRSVGYNEQFF.

The gene calls are TRBV5-1 and TRBJ1-6; D not certain. Germline loops: CDR1 SGHRS, CDR2 YFSETQ. Between the trimmed V and J ends, which lost 5 bases and 4 bases, there was a span of 16 bases. This CDR3 is built from 16 residues. The CDR3 DNA sequence: TGCGCCAGCAGGGATAGAAGACTGCTATATAATTCACCCCTCCACTTT. Translating it yields CASRDRRLLYNSPLHF.

J is TRBJ2-3 and V is TRBV5-1; TRBD2 matches at 14 bases. The junction had 8 bases not matched to a gene; V was cut back by 4 bases and J by 1 base. This CDR3 comprises 18 residues. Germline V CDR1 and CDR2: SGHRS, YFSETQ. The CDR3 loop reads CASSRGTSGRRGTDTQYF. The CDR3 DNA follows: TGCGCCAGCAGCCGAGGGACTAGCGGGAGACGTGGCACAGATACGCAGTATTTT.

The V and J genes are TRBV20-1 and TRBJ2-7; D is uncertain. Germline CDR1 is DFQATT and CDR2 is SNEGSKA (reference sequence). The CDR3 contains 13 residues. Trimming cost V 7 bases and J 5 bases, with 18 bases left between them. The CDR3 bases are TGCAGTGTCCGATGGCGTAGTAGGGACGAGCAGTACTTC. It translates to CSVRWRSRDEQYF.

The chain combines TRBV11-2 with TRBJ2-3; D uncertain. Germline V gives CDR1 SGHAT, CDR2 FQNNGV. CDR3 length: 16 amino acids. V lost 7 bases and J 0 bases, leaving 17 bases between the germline ends. The CDR3 spells CASTLDGGTSTDTQYF. CDR3 bases: TGTGCCAGCACCCTTGACGGCGGCACTAGCACAGATACGCAGTATTTT.

The chain has TRBV5-6 and TRBJ2-1; no definite D call. This CDR3 spans 16 amino acids. The germline gives CDR1 SGHDT, CDR2 YYEEEE. Trimming took off 3 bases at V and 2 bases at J, with 15 bases between the two ends. In DNA, the CDR3 is TGTGCCAGCAGCTCGACTGGAATTTCAACCTACAATGAGCAGTTCTTC. This encodes CASSSTGISTYNEQFF.

This clonotype was counted a few times. This chain uses TRBV2 with TRBJ1-2; no definite D call. V lost 10 bases, J lost 7 bases, and 19 bases lay in between. The CDR3 totals 13 residues. CDR1 is SNHLY, CDR2 FYNNEI, per germline. The CDR3 is CATPTLGWSGYTF. CDR3 nucleotides: TGTGCCACCCCTACCCTGGGCTGGAGTGGCTACACCTTC.

The chain uses TRBV7-2 and TRBJ2-3, with 9 bases fitting TRBD1. There are 16 residues in the CDR3. The J segment lost 2 bases and the V segment lost 7 bases, leaving 10 bases of the junction unmatched. CDR1 is SGHTA and CDR2 is FQGNSA in the germline V gene. The CDR3 region is CASTLKGQGFTDTQYF. The CDR3 bases are TGTGCCAGCACCCTAAAGGGACAGGGTTTCACAGATACGCAGTATTTT.

This clonotype was seen just once. This sequence joins TRBV7-8 and TRBJ2-4, with no clear D. The V gene's germline CDR1 is SGHVS and CDR2 FQNEAQ. The ends were cut back, 5 bases at V and 7 bases at J, with 21 bases in the middle. The CDR3 has 16 residues. CDR3 in DNA: TGTGCCAGCAGCCCCCGGACCCTCACATCGGATAACATTCAGTACTTC. This sequence encodes CASSPRTLTSDNIQYF. The complete variable domain, with remaining parts taken from reference TRBV7-8 and TRBJ2-4, reads GAGVSQSPRYKVAKRGQDVALRCDPISGHVSLFWYQQALGQGPEFLTYFQNEAQLDKSGLPSDRFFAERPEGSVSTLKIQRTQQEDSAVYLCASSPRTLTSDNIQYFGAGTRLSVL.

This clonotype was seen a few times. V and J are TRBV16 and TRBJ1-6; a possible D gene is TRBD1 (5 bases). V dropped 0 bases and J dropped 6 bases, with 24 bases sitting between them. The CDR3 length is 20 residues. Per germline, CDR1 KGHSY and CDR2 FQNENV. CDR3 coding DNA: TGTGCCAGCAGCCAATCGGGGCCGGTTTTGGGCCAACGGGGTAATTCACCCCTCCACTTT. It specifies CASSQSGPVLGQRGNSPLHF.

Concerning this clonotype itself: One end of the junction does not line up with germline, which may come from a read error. CDR3 nucleotide sequence: TGTGCCAGCACCCCGACAGGCCCCACTGAAGATTTCTTT. Encoded protein: CASTPTGPTEDFF. The chain recombines TRBV4-2 with TRBJ1-1, with D possibly TRBD1 on 6 matching bases. The CDR3 consists of 13 residues. Germline values: CDR1 LGHNA, CDR2 YNFKEQ.

The chain couples TRBV6-5 to TRBJ1-1, with D hard to call. This CDR3 contains 14 residues. Between the trimmed V and J ends, which lost 0 bases and 2 bases, there was a span of 7 bases. CDR1 is MNHEY, CDR2 SVGAGI, per germline. CDR3 residues: CASSYSYGNTEAFF. The CDR3 DNA follows: TGTGCCAGCAGTTACTCGTACGGTAACACTGAAGCTTTCTTT.

The chain is built from TRBV4-3 and TRBJ2-3; TRBD2 matches 9 bases. V lost 4 bases to trimming and J lost 4 bases; unmatched junction nucleotides: 15. Germline CDR1 is LGHNA and CDR2 is YSLEER. This CDR3 is 18 amino acids long. CDR3 sequence reads: CASSPSGGGALISDTQYF. CDR3 coding DNA: TGCGCCAGCAGCCCTTCAGGCGGGGGGGCGTTAATTTCAGATACGCAGTATTTT.

This clonotype was seen ten or more times. The genes are TRBV6-2 or TRBV6-3 and TRBJ2-1; D possibly corresponds to TRBD2 (5 bases). Germline CDR1 MNHEY, CDR2 SVGEGT. V was shortened by 5 bases and J by 10 bases, with 9 bases between the two germline ends. The CDR3 spans 11 residues. This CDR3 is CASSPDSEQFF. For the CDR3, the DNA is TGTGCCAGCAGTCCGGACTCCGAGCAGTTCTTC.

The V gene is TRBV5-1, the J gene TRBJ1-1; D gene uncertain. The CDR3 runs 14 residues. The V and J ends lost 6 bases and 0 bases respectively, with 12 bases between them. The germline V gene has CDR1 SGHRS and CDR2 YFSETQ. The DNA for the CDR3 is TGCGCCAGCAAACCGGACCCTATGAACACTGAAGCTTTCTTT. Encoded protein: CASKPDPMNTEAFF.

The chain is built from TRBV5-6 and TRBJ2-1; D possibly corresponds to TRBD2 (5 bases). The CDR3 is 13 residues long. The germline V and J ends were trimmed by 3 bases and 9 bases, with 13 bases remaining between them. Germline V gene lookup returns CDR1 SGHDT and CDR2 YYEEEE. CDR3 in amino acids: CASSWAAAGEQFF. CDR3 in DNA: TGTGCCAGCAGCTGGGCTGCTGCGGGTGAGCAGTTCTTC.

This clonotype was seen a handful of times. The chain employs TRBV4-2 and TRBJ2-2; TRBD1 matches 7 bases. The CDR3 contains 14 residues. CDR1 and CDR2 (germline): LGHNA, YNFKEQ. Germline trimming cut 6 bases from V and 6 bases from J; bases unmatched to any gene: 7. CDR3 DNA sequence: TGTGCCAGCAGTCAAATGACAGGGTCCGGGGAGCTGTTTTTT. It encodes CASSQMTGSGELFF.

The rearrangement links TRBV4-2 to TRBJ2-1; D may be TRBD2 (6 bases). This CDR3 comprises 16 residues. The germline gives CDR1 LGHNA, CDR2 YNFKEQ. V was trimmed by 4 bases and J by 0 bases, leaving 13 bases between them. The CDR3 is CASSPVGGTSYNEQFF. CDR3 sequence (DNA): TGTGCCAGCAGCCCTGTTGGAGGGACCTCCTACAATGAGCAGTTCTTC.

The chain joins TRBV30 to TRBJ2-3; a possible D gene is TRBD2 (6 bases). V gave up 1 base and J gave up 4 bases, with 6 bases separating them. Germline V gene sequence: CDR1 GTSNPN, CDR2 SVGIG (reference sequence). The CDR3 covers 12 residues. CDR3 amino acids: CAWSGLADTQYF. The CDR3 DNA reads as TGTGCCTGGAGTGGACTAGCAGATACGCAGTATTTT.

This clonotype occurred once. The rearrangement uses TRBV7-9 and TRBJ1-6; 10 bases agree with TRBD1. J gave up 7 bases and V 5 bases, and 8 bases lay outside the gene matches. There are 16 residues in the CDR3. CDR1 and CDR2 (germline): SEHNR, FQNEAQ (reference sequence). CDR3 coding DNA: TGTGCCAGCAGCCCAAACCGGGACAGGGGAAATTCACCCCTCCACTTT. It codes for CASSPNRDRGNSPLHF. Full variable domain (remainder filled in from reference TRBV7-9 and TRBJ1-6): DTGVSQNPRHKITKRGQNVTFRCDPISEHNRLYWYRQTLGQGPEFLTYFQNEAQLEKSRLLSDRFSAERPKGSFSTLEIQRTEQGDSAMYLCASSPNRDRGNSPLHFGNGTRLTVT.

This sequence joins TRBV6-1 and TRBJ2-1; 9 nucleotides align to TRBD2. CDR1 is MNHNS and CDR2 is SASEGT in the germline V gene. This CDR3 spans 17 amino acids. The V gene end was trimmed by 0 bases and the J gene end by 9 bases; junction bases not matched to a gene: 12. The CDR3 DNA is TGTGCCAGCAGTGAAGCGGTTAGAGCGGGGGGCCGCCTTGAGCAGTTCTTC. It codes for CASSEAVRAGGRLEQFF.

The chain couples TRBV14 to TRBJ1-1; unclear D gene. The CDR3 runs to 12 residues. Trimming stripped 1 base from V and 4 bases from J, with 4 bases between. Looked up from germline, CDR1 is SGHDN and CDR2 is FVKESK. The CDR3 reads CASSQVRTEAFF. The CDR3 DNA follows: TGTGCCAGCAGCCAAGTTCGCACTGAAGCTTTCTTT.